These 13 T cell receptor beta chains were all obtained from the same sample, sequenced in a study of shared clonotypes between healthy human individuals. Sequencing was performed with immunoSEQ multiplex PCR; in TCRdb, only in-frame clones are kept and a portion is missing. This table has approximately 940,000 clones, about three quarters appearing once. The sample comprised memory CD4+ T cells sorted from blood. Sample subset: CD45RA-negative fraction. The receptors derive from a man younger than 30 in good health.

The chain couples TRBV20-1 to TRBJ2-5; D remains unclear. CDR3 size: 11 residues. V lost 7 bases to trimming and J lost 0 bases, with 6 bases between them. Germline CDR1 and CDR2: DFQATT and SNEGSKA (reference sequence). CDR3 amino acids: CSVSNQETQYF. In nucleotides, the CDR3 is TGCAGTGTATCGAACCAAGAGACCCAGTACTTC.

CDR3 DNA sequence: TGTGCCTGGAGTACAGGCTTGAAGAACACCGGGGAGCTGTTTTTT. It translates to CAWSTGLKNTGELFF. The chain links TRBV30 to TRBJ2-2; a possible D gene is TRBD1 (5 bases). V lost 2 bases and J lost 1, with 11 bases in between. Germline CDR1 is GTSNPN and CDR2 is SVGIG (reference sequence). CDR3 length equals 15 residues. The variable domain in full, with the rest retrieved from reference TRBV30 and TRBJ2-2, is SQTIHQWPATLVQPVGSPLSLECTVEGTSNPNLYWYRQAAGRGLQLLFYSVGIGQISSEVPQNLSASRPQDRQFILSSKKLLLSDSGFYLCAWSTGLKNTGELFFGEGSRLTVL.

The chain employs TRBV7-2 and TRBJ2-7; D is possibly TRBD2 (5 bases). Germline-derived CDR1 and CDR2 are SGHTA and FQGNSA. CDR3 length: 14 residues. Trimming pared 0 bases from V and 3 bases from J, leaving 9 bases between. Here the CDR3 reads CASSLARGIYEQYF. CDR3 nucleotide sequence: TGTGCCAGCAGCTTAGCAAGAGGGATCTACGAGCAGTACTTC.

The chain links TRBV30 to TRBJ1-2; D possibly corresponds to TRBD1 (5 bases). CDR1 is GTSNPN and CDR2 is SVGIG in the germline V gene (reference sequence). V lost 0 bases to trimming and J lost 8 bases, with 13 bases between them. The CDR3 totals 13 residues. DNA of the CDR3: TGTGCCTGGAGTGTACTTAGGGGAACGGGCTACACCTTC. This sequence encodes CAWSVLRGTGYTF.

This clone was counted a single time. The rearrangement joins TRBV18 to TRBJ2-3, with 10 bases lining up with TRBD2. Germline-derived CDR1 and CDR2 are KGHSH and LQKENI. This CDR3 is 15 amino acids long. The V and J ends lost 2 bases and 6 bases, in that order; junction bases with no gene match: 5. CDR3 nucleotides: TGTGCCAGCTCACCAGTAGCGGGAGGCGGGGATACGCAGTATTTT. It codes for CASSPVAGGGDTQYF.

Points on this clone: One end of the junction does not line up with germline, which may come from a read error. The rearrangement links TRBV7-7 to TRBJ2-7, with a weak D call TRBD1 (6 bases). The CDR3 extends over 13 amino acids. Germline CDR1 reads SSHAT; CDR2 reads FNYEAQ (reference sequence). The CDR3 DNA reads TGTGCTAGCAGCGCAGGGGCGGCTTACGAGCAGTACTTC. This gives the protein CASSAGAAYEQYF.

The chain is built from TRBV10-3 and TRBJ1-3; D not certain. From germline, CDR1 is ENHRY and CDR2 SYGVKD. Trimming took off 6 bases at V and 0 bases at J, with 21 bases between the two ends. The CDR3 covers 18 residues. The CDR3 DNA reads TGTGCCATCAGGGCGGGGAGTGGGAAGGAGTCCTCTGGAAACACCATATATTTT. Its protein product is CAIRAGSGKESSGNTIYF.

This clone was seen only a few times. The chain uses TRBV19 and TRBJ1-2, with a possible D match to TRBD1 (5 bases). This CDR3 contains 15 residues. With 2 bases removed from V and 7 bases from J, the gap between germline ends came to 17 bases. Germline loops: CDR1 LNHDA, CDR2 SQIVND (reference sequence). The CDR3 bases are TGTGCCAGTAGTATACAGGGACGGATGAGTTTTGGCTACACCTTC. Its translation is CASSIQGRMSFGYTF.

This chain uses TRBV12-5 with TRBJ1-6, with D maybe TRBD1 (6 bases). Germline CDR1 LGHNT, CDR2 FRNRAP. The V end was cut by 0 bases, the J end by 5 bases, with 8 bases between. The CDR3 totals 15 residues. CDR3 amino acids: CASGLVQGDNSPLHF. The CDR3 DNA sequence: TGTGCTAGTGGTTTGGTACAGGGAGATAATTCACCCCTCCACTTT.

The chain combines TRBV2 with TRBJ1-2, with a tentative D call TRBD1 (5 bases). The V end was cut by 4 bases, the J end by 7 bases, with 13 bases between. Germline V gives CDR1 SNHLY, CDR2 FYNNEI. CDR3 size: 13 residues. In DNA form, the CDR3 reads TGTGCCAGCAGTGGTCTCAGGGAGGGTGGCTACACCTTC. Translated, it gives CASSGLREGGYTF. The variable domain in full, with the rest retrieved from reference TRBV2 and TRBJ1-2, is EPEVTQTPSHQVTQMGQEVILRCVPISNHLYFYWYRQILGQKVEFLVSFYNNEISEKSEIFDDQFSVERPDGSNFTLKIRSTKLEDSAMYFCASSGLREGGYTFGSGTRLTVV.

The genes are TRBV5-1 and TRBJ2-2; TRBD2 matches 7 bases. V was clipped by 3 bases and J by 0 bases; unmatched bases: 5. Germline lookup yields CDR1 SGHRS and CDR2 YFSETQ. This CDR3 region has 16 residues. CDR3 amino acids: CASSSTGTTNTGELFF. The CDR3 DNA reads as TGCGCCAGCAGCTCGACCGGGACTACGAACACCGGGGAGCTGTTTTTT.

The genes are TRBV5-5 and TRBJ2-7; D not certain. Germline CDR1 SGHKS, CDR2 YYEKEE (reference sequence). This CDR3 contains 16 residues. V lost 6 bases and J 3 bases, leaving 22 bases between the germline ends. CDR3 DNA: TGTGCCAGCACCGCACCCCTCAAAAAGAATGTCTACGAGCAGTACTTC. This encodes CASTAPLKKNVYEQYF. Full variable domain (remainder filled in from reference TRBV5-5 and TRBJ2-7): DAGVTQSPTHLIKTRGQQVTLRCSPISGHKSVSWYQQVLGQGPQFIFQYYEKEERGRGNFPDRFSARQFPNYSSELNVNALLLGDSALYLCASTAPLKKNVYEQYFGPGTRLTVT.

This clone was detected many times. The V gene is TRBV5-1, the J gene TRBJ2-3; D possibly matches TRBD1 or TRBD2 (5 bases each). The germline gives CDR1 SGHRS, CDR2 YFSETQ. CDR3 length: 15 amino acids. The V and J ends lost 0 bases and 1 base respectively, with 9 bases between them. CDR3 residues: CASSLGGVRTDTQYF. CDR3 coding DNA: TGCGCCAGCAGCTTGGGAGGGGTTCGCACAGATACGCAGTATTTT.